A single sample gave rise to the 10 T cell receptor beta chains below, sequenced in a study of identical twins. In TCRdb, the 5' RACE reads were re-called with MiXCR into one record per CDR3 protein. Among approximately 240,000 distinct CDR3 sequences listed, about an eighth were seen once. The sequenced material came from memory (CD45RO+) T cells sorted from blood. The receptors were gathered from a woman aged 18-29 years in good health.

This clonotype appeared a few times. The CDR3, as DNA: TGTGCCACCAGCCAGGTGGAACAGGCGGACGAGCAGTACTTC. This sequence encodes CATSQVEQADEQYF. V usage is TRBV15 and J usage is TRBJ2-7, with D tentatively TRBD1 (5 bases). Germline CDR1 and CDR2: LNHNV and YYDKDF (reference sequence). Trimming pared 5 bases from V and 5 bases from J, leaving 16 bases between. The CDR3 loop spans 14 amino acids.

This clonotype was seen many times. The genes are TRBV20-1 and TRBJ2-5; the D gene is possibly TRBD2 (6 bases). The CDR3 has 12 residues. The V and J ends lost 5 bases and 4 bases respectively, with 11 bases between them. Germline lookup yields CDR1 DFQATT and CDR2 SNEGSKA (reference sequence). Here the CDR3 reads CSAQWGGETQYF. The CDR3 DNA is TGCAGTGCTCAGTGGGGAGGAGAGACCCAGTACTTC.

This chain joins TRBV20-1 and TRBJ2-7; possibly TRBD2 for D (6 bases). Trimming removed 3 bases from V and 4 bases from J, with 19 bases in between. CDR1 is DFQATT and CDR2 is SNEGSKA in the germline V gene (reference sequence). The CDR3 spans 15 residues. The CDR3 DNA reads as TGCAGTGCTAGCCCCGGGGGTGTAAGCTTATACGAGCAGTACTTC. Protein: CSASPGGVSLYEQYF.

This clonotype was counted between two and nine times. V and J are TRBV11-2 and TRBJ2-1, with 7 bases matching TRBD2. Germline V gene data show CDR1 as SGHAT and CDR2 as FQNNGV. V was clipped by 1 base and J by 9 bases; unmatched bases: 12. The CDR3 is made up of 16 amino acids. The CDR3 loop is CASSLGRASGRPEQFF. CDR3 nucleotide sequence: TGTGCCAGCAGCTTAGGGAGGGCTAGCGGTAGGCCTGAGCAGTTCTTC. The full variable domain, in which reference TRBV11-2 and TRBJ2-1 provide the parts outside the CDR3, is EAGVAQSPRYKIIEKRQSVAFWCNPISGHATLYWYQQILGQGPKLLIQFQNNGVVDDSQLPKDRFSAERLKGVDSTLKIQPAKLEDSAVYLCASSLGRASGRPEQFFGPGTRLTVL.

V is TRBV20-1 and J is TRBJ1-2, with a tentative D call TRBD1 (5 bases). From germline, CDR1 is DFQATT and CDR2 SNEGSKA (reference sequence). The CDR3 has 14 amino acids. V was trimmed by 4 bases and J by 2 bases, leaving 14 bases between them. The DNA of the CDR3 is TGCAGTGCTAAAATGGGGGGATCGAACTATGGCTACACCTTC. Protein product: CSAKMGGSNYGYTF.

Only a few counts were recorded for this clonotype. V and J are TRBV4-1 and TRBJ2-2, with 10 bases aligning to TRBD1. Germline loops: CDR1 MGHRA, CDR2 YSYEKL. The junction had 8 bases not matched to a gene; V was cut back by 6 bases and J by 4 bases. The CDR3 runs 16 residues. The CDR3 reads CASSRTGGALTGELFF. Written as DNA, the CDR3 is TGCGCCAGCAGTCGGACAGGGGGAGCCCTCACCGGGGAGCTGTTTTTT.

This clonotype was observed at least ten times. The chain links TRBV7-6 to TRBJ2-3, with 10 bases lining up with TRBD2. V lost 3 bases, J lost 1 base, and 1 base stayed unmatched. Germline V gene sequence: CDR1 SGHVS, CDR2 FNYEAQ. The CDR3 spans 15 residues. CDR3 nucleotide sequence: TGTGCCAGCAGCTTGGGGACTAGCGGCACAGATACGCAGTATTTT. It specifies CASSLGTSGTDTQYF.

The chain uses TRBV7-9 and TRBJ2-7; no clear D. The CDR3 contains 10 residues. Trimming took 8 bases from V and 3 from J, leaving 5 bases between them. Germline-derived CDR1 and CDR2 are SEHNR and FQNEAQ (reference sequence). The CDR3 bases are TGTGCCAGCGGCTACTACGAGCAGTACTTC. Amino acid sequence: CASGYYEQYF.

This clonotype was detected a few times. V is TRBV29-1 and J is TRBJ1-4; a weak D match, TRBD1 (5 bases). The V and J ends lost 0 bases and 10 bases respectively, with 9 bases between them. The CDR3 sequence is 12 residues long. Germline lookup yields CDR1 SQVTM and CDR2 ANQGSEA. The CDR3 loop reads CSVEDFGGKLFF. CDR3 nucleotide sequence: TGCAGCGTTGAAGATTTTGGGGGAAAACTGTTTTTT.

This clonotype was counted a few times. The chain joins TRBV5-1 to TRBJ2-7; 8 bases line up with TRBD1. The CDR3 is 12 residues long. Unmatched junction bases numbered 1, after V lost 2 bases and J lost 6 bases. The V gene's germline CDR1 is SGHRS and CDR2 YFSETQ. The CDR3 nucleotides read TGCGCCAGCAGCTTCGACAGGGGCGAGCAGTACTTC. This codes for CASSFDRGEQYF.